This T cell receptor beta chain was captured in a study of a mutant IDH1 vaccine in newly diagnosed glioma. Study context: The patients were given eight vaccinations, one each in weeks 1, 3, 5, 7, 11, 15, 19 and 23. Most had both radiotherapy and temozolomide beforehand; others had only one. The initiation of vaccination occurred 4-6 weeks after radiotherapy alone, or with temozolomide cycles. Study conclusions and caveats: Evidence of vaccine-induced immune responses was documented in over 85% of patients.

Documented time point: week 23, last vaccination. Each dose delivered 300 ug of mutant IDH1 20-mer peptide subcutaneously with imiquimod. With regard to this clone: Its target is unknown.

Some clones are missing from TCRdb's copy, which holds only in-frame ones; the method was immunoSEQ multiplex PCR. The repertoire consists of roughly 74,000 clones, with approximately 89% occurring once and the leading ten covering 0.77%. This specimen was PBMCs, taken from a glioma patient whose treatment included an IDH1 peptide vaccine. The clonotype was recovered from a woman aged 45-65 years with glioma.

The CDR3, as DNA: TGTGCCAGCAGTACCAGGGGGCGAGGAAACACCATATATTTT. This gives the protein CASSTRGRGNTIYF. The J gene is TRBJ1-3, the V gene TRBV6-5; 8 nucleotides match TRBD1. The V gene's germline CDR1 is MNHEY and CDR2 SVGAGI. V was clipped by 5 bases and J by 4 bases; unmatched bases: 4. This CDR3 comprises 14 residues.